The 26 T cell receptor beta chains below were found in one sample sequenced in a study of T cell repertoires in cytomegalovirus infection. TCRdb ran MiXCR on the reads and lists one entry per CDR3 protein. The top ten clones hold over 15% of a sample with approximately 170,000 distinct CDR3 sequences, roughly 18% of them seen once. The source material was CD8+ T cells from PBMCs. These receptors all stem from a human donor in good health (CMV status not recorded). Some clones in this sample may be carry-over from other donors' samples.

The rearrangement joins TRBV6-6 to TRBJ2-4, with TRBD1 as a possible D gene (5 bases). The CDR3 has 17 amino acids. The V end was cut by 4 bases, the J end by 3 bases, with 19 bases between. Germline V lookup: CDR1 MNHNY, CDR2 SVGAGI (reference sequence). CDR3 in DNA: TGTGCCAGCAGTTCCGCCCTTTCAGGGTTTGACAAAAACATTCAGTACTTC. It encodes CASSSALSGFDKNIQYF.

CDR3 DNA: TGTGCCAGCAGCCTTGGTCAGGGAGCAGATACGCAGTATTTT. Amino acids: CASSLGQGADTQYF. This chain uses TRBV7-8 with TRBJ2-3; D could derive from TRBD1 or TRBD2 (5 bases each). Trimming pared 5 bases from V and 4 bases from J, leaving 13 bases between. The CDR3 runs to 14 residues. Germline CDR1 reads SGHVS; CDR2 reads FQNEAQ.

This clonotype was picked up a small number of times. V and J are TRBV7-8 and TRBJ2-3, with 12 bases aligning to TRBD2. The V and J ends lost 2 bases and 4 bases, in that order; junction bases with no gene match: 7. CDR1 and CDR2 from the germline V gene are SGHVS and FQNEAQ. The CDR3 loop spans 17 amino acids. Here the CDR3 DNA reads TGTGCCAGCAGCTTACCTACTAGCGGGAGGATTTCAGATACGCAGTATTTT. Amino acids: CASSLPTSGRISDTQYF.

V usage is TRBV7-9 and J usage is TRBJ1-2, with TRBD1 as a possible D gene (5 bases). The V end lost 7 bases, the J end lost 8 bases, and 14 bases lay between the germline ends. Germline values: CDR1 SEHNR, CDR2 FQNEAQ (reference sequence). There are 12 residues in the CDR3. In nucleotides, the CDR3 is TGTGCCAGCACCCTGATAACAGGAGGCTACACCTTC. It translates to CASTLITGGYTF. The whole variable domain, filled in from reference TRBV7-9 and TRBJ1-2, reads DTGVSQNPRHKITKRGQNVTFRCDPISEHNRLYWYRQTLGQGPEFLTYFQNEAQLEKSRLLSDRFSAERPKGSFSTLEIQRTEQGDSAMYLCASTLITGGYTFGSGTRLTVV.

This chain joins TRBV7-9 and TRBJ2-3; D remains unclear. The CDR3 consists of 11 residues. V was cut by 4 bases and J by 8 bases, with 7 bases left in between. The germline gives CDR1 SEHNR, CDR2 FQNEAQ (reference sequence). The CDR3 is CASSSPGTQYF. For the CDR3, the DNA is TGTGCCAGCAGCTCCCCGGGTACGCAGTATTTT.

V is TRBV7-6 and J is TRBJ1-1, with D unclear. V was cut by 5 bases and J by 2 bases, with 6 bases left in between. Germline-derived CDR1 and CDR2 are SGHVS and FNYEAQ. The length of the CDR3 is 12 residues. CDR3 DNA: TGTGCCAGCAGCCGTGGTAACACTGAAGCTTTCTTT. Its translation is CASSRGNTEAFF.

This clonotype was found a few times. This chain joins TRBV7-2 and TRBJ2-7; D is tentatively TRBD1 or TRBD2 (6 bases each). Germline V gene sequence: CDR1 SGHTA, CDR2 FQGNSA. Trimming left V 1 base short and J 2 bases short, with 9 bases between. The CDR3 length is 14 residues. CDR3: CASSLGGDTYEQYF. In nucleotides, the CDR3 is TGTGCCAGCAGCTTAGGGGGGGACACCTACGAGCAGTACTTC.

Many counts were recorded for this clonotype. The chain carries TRBV7-9 and TRBJ2-1; D perhaps matches TRBD2 (6 bases). From germline, CDR1 is SEHNR and CDR2 FQNEAQ (reference sequence). This CDR3 is built from 15 residues. Trimming pared 3 bases from V and 4 bases from J, leaving 13 bases between. The CDR3 sequence is CASSFVRTTYNEQFF. As DNA, the CDR3 is TGTGCCAGCAGCTTTGTACGGACTACATACAATGAGCAGTTCTTC.

The chain couples TRBV11-2 to TRBJ2-1; D remains ambiguous. In germline, CDR1 is SGHAT, CDR2 FQNNGV. This CDR3 comprises 14 residues. Between the trimmed V and J ends, which lost 7 bases and 0 bases, there was a span of 10 bases. This chain's CDR3 is CASNPTSSYNEQFF. The CDR3 DNA reads as TGTGCCAGCAACCCTACGAGCTCCTACAATGAGCAGTTCTTC.

The chain combines TRBV19 with TRBJ1-2; D possibly corresponds to TRBD1 (6 bases). The germline V and J ends were trimmed by 6 bases and 2 bases, with 10 bases remaining between them. The CDR3 runs to 13 residues. Germline V gene lookup returns CDR1 LNHDA and CDR2 SQIVND (reference sequence). The chain's CDR3 is CASRPTGNYGYTF. Here the CDR3 DNA reads TGTGCCAGTAGACCAACAGGGAACTATGGCTACACCTTC.

The V and J genes are TRBV7-9 and TRBJ2-5, with 9 bases that match TRBD1. This CDR3 contains 17 residues. The junction had 10 bases not matched to a gene; V was cut back by 0 bases and J by 5 bases. The V gene's germline CDR1 is SEHNR and CDR2 FQNEAQ (reference sequence). The CDR3 spells CASSLATQGAGRETQYF. CDR3 nucleotide sequence: TGTGCCAGCAGCTTAGCGACACAGGGGGCCGGTCGGGAGACCCAGTACTTC.

This clonotype was seen a few times. This chain links TRBV6-6 with TRBJ2-5, with 8 bases aligning to TRBD1. Germline V gives CDR1 MNHNY, CDR2 SVGAGI (reference sequence). The CDR3 has 15 amino acids. V was clipped by 2 bases and J by 5 bases; unmatched bases: 7. The DNA of the CDR3 is TGTGCCAGCAGTTACCGAGGACAGGGAGGTGAGACCCAGTACTTC. Translating gives CASSYRGQGGETQYF.

This clonotype turned up a few times. V usage is TRBV2 and J usage is TRBJ2-3, with D perhaps TRBD2 (5 bases). V lost 0 bases to trimming and J lost 5 bases, with 12 bases between them. Germline CDR1 reads SNHLY; CDR2 reads FYNNEI. CDR3 size: 15 residues. CDR3 sequence reads: CASSEALRRRDTQYF. CDR3 DNA: TGTGCCAGCAGTGAAGCGCTTCGGAGGAGAGATACGCAGTATTTT.

This clonotype occurred a few times. The chain employs TRBV7-9 and TRBJ2-7; D is possibly TRBD2 (5 bases). The CDR3 contains 14 residues. Germline lookup yields CDR1 SEHNR and CDR2 FQNEAQ (reference sequence). V shed 1 base and J shed 1 base, with 8 bases lying between them. The CDR3 reads CASSLVGESYEQYF. In DNA form, the CDR3 reads TGTGCCAGCAGCTTAGTCGGGGAGTCCTACGAGCAGTACTTC. Full variable domain (remainder filled in from reference TRBV7-9 and TRBJ2-7): DTGVSQNPRHKITKRGQNVTFRCDPISEHNRLYWYRQTLGQGPEFLTYFQNEAQLEKSRLLSDRFSAERPKGSFSTLEIQRTEQGDSAMYLCASSLVGESYEQYFGPGTRLTVT.

This chain uses TRBV11-2 with TRBJ2-7; D is unresolved. In germline, CDR1 is SGHAT, CDR2 FQNNGV. V was cut by 2 bases and J by 0 bases, with 8 bases left in between. This CDR3 spans 14 amino acids. The DNA of the CDR3 is TGTGCCAGCAGCTTACCCACGAGCTCCTACGAGCAGTACTTC. Amino acids: CASSLPTSSYEQYF.

This clonotype was detected a few times. The V and J genes are TRBV6-5 and TRBJ1-2, with 8 nucleotides matching TRBD1. The junction had 1 base not matched to a gene; V was cut back by 0 bases and J by 7 bases. The germline V gene encodes CDR1 MNHEY and CDR2 SVGAGI. CDR3 length equals 13 residues. The CDR3 DNA reads as TGTGCCAGCAGTTACTCGACAGGGGTTGGCTACACCTTC. As protein: CASSYSTGVGYTF.

The chain has TRBV2 and TRBJ2-5, with 7 bases aligning to TRBD2. The CDR3 runs 15 residues. Germline CDR1 is SNHLY and CDR2 is FYNNEI. With 7 bases clipped from V and 1 base from J, the junction kept 9 bases outside the gene matches. CDR3 coding DNA: TGTGCCAGCACTCTAGGGACTATCGGCCAAGAGACCCAGTACTTC. Translating it yields CASTLGTIGQETQYF.

The chain couples TRBV27 to TRBJ1-1, with D unclear. The CDR3 is 13 residues long. Trimming removed 6 bases at V and 1 base at J, with 9 bases between. Germline CDR1 MNHEY, CDR2 SMNVEV (reference sequence). The CDR3 bases are TGTGCCAGCAGATTACAATGGAACACTGAAGCTTTCTTT. It codes for CASRLQWNTEAFF.

Here the CDR3 DNA reads TGTGCCAGCAGTTCCCGGACAGGGAGGGGTCAGCCCCAGCATTTT. Translation: CASSSRTGRGQPQHF. The chain couples TRBV28 to TRBJ1-5, with TRBD1 identical over 8 bases. Germline CDR1 and CDR2: MDHEN and SYDVKM. CDR3 size: 15 residues. V gave up 4 bases and J gave up 6 bases; unmatched junction bases: 8.

V is TRBV6-2 or TRBV6-3 and J is TRBJ1-5; no reliable D call. The CDR3 has 15 amino acids. Trimming stripped 6 bases from V and 6 bases from J, with 18 bases between. CDR1 and CDR2 (germline): MNHEY, SVGEGT. The CDR3 DNA reads TGTGCCAGCAGCGTACGCGCGGAACTGGTTCAGCCCCAGCATTTT. This codes for CASSVRAELVQPQHF.

A note on this clonotype: Being one base from a much bigger clone, this may be a read error. This sequence joins TRBV7-2 and TRBJ2-3; TRBD2 aligns across 8 bases. The CDR3 has 16 residues. The germline CDR1 and CDR2 sequences are SGHTA and FQGNSA. The CDR3 region has the DNA TGTGCCAGCAGCTTAAGCGGGAGCCACCCCACAGATACGCTGTATTTT. It encodes CASSLSGSHPTDTLYF.

This clonotype has ten or more counts. This chain links TRBV7-9 with TRBJ2-3; no clear D gene. The CDR3 has 13 amino acids. Trimming removed 3 bases from V and 3 bases from J, with 7 bases in between. The germline V gene encodes CDR1 SEHNR and CDR2 FQNEAQ (reference sequence). The CDR3 spells CASSLLWTDTQYF. The CDR3 DNA sequence: TGTGCCAGCAGCTTGTTATGGACAGATACGCAGTATTTT.

The V call is TRBV7-9, the J call TRBJ2-1; 10 bases are shared with TRBD2. V lost 5 bases, J lost 4 bases, and 5 bases stayed unmatched. The CDR3 has 15 amino acids. Germline loops: CDR1 SEHNR, CDR2 FQNEAQ (reference sequence). For the CDR3, the DNA is TGTGCCAGCAGCCAAAAGACTAGCGGGTACAATGAGCAGTTCTTC. It yields the protein CASSQKTSGYNEQFF. Full variable domain (remainder filled in from reference TRBV7-9 and TRBJ2-1): DTGVSQNPRHKITKRGQNVTFRCDPISEHNRLYWYRQTLGQGPEFLTYFQNEAQLEKSRLLSDRFSAERPKGSFSTLEIQRTEQGDSAMYLCASSQKTSGYNEQFFGPGTRLTVL.

This clonotype turned up a few times. This sequence joins TRBV7-9 and TRBJ2-1; 7 nucleotides agree with TRBD2. CDR3 size: 15 residues. CDR1 and CDR2 from the germline V gene are SEHNR and FQNEAQ (reference sequence). V was clipped by 6 bases and J by 5 bases; unmatched bases: 10. In DNA form, the CDR3 reads TGTGCCAGCAGGGGGCCGCTACGGGAGGACAATGAGCAGTTCTTC. Translation gives CASRGPLREDNEQFF.

The chain carries TRBV5-5 and TRBJ2-1; D uncertain. Germline V gene lookup returns CDR1 SGHKS and CDR2 YYEKEE (reference sequence). CDR3 size: 15 residues. Between the trimmed V and J ends, which lost 1 base and 5 bases, there was a span of 13 bases. The CDR3 protein is CASSLTYDRDNEQFF. The CDR3, as DNA: TGTGCCAGCAGCTTGACCTATGACCGGGACAATGAGCAGTTCTTC.

The genes are TRBV14 and TRBJ1-6; D is unclear. Trimming took off 0 bases at V and 4 bases at J, with 7 bases between the two ends. This CDR3 has 15 residues. Germline V lookup: CDR1 SGHDN, CDR2 FVKESK. CDR3 residues: CASSQDLGYNSPLHF. CDR3 in DNA: TGTGCCAGCAGCCAAGATCTCGGTTATAATTCACCCCTCCACTTT.